Listed here are 19 T cell receptor beta chains from one sample, sequenced in a study of blood T cell repertoires in COVID-19. Repertoires were generated with immunoSEQ multiplex PCR, while TCRdb's copy carries only in-frame clones and drops some. The sample carries hundreds of thousands of clones, around nine tenths recorded once. The sequenced sample consisted of PBMCs or T cells enriched from blood (not recorded which). The receptors derive from a woman in her 50s who had recovered from COVID-19.

The J gene is TRBJ1-1, the V gene TRBV5-1; D perhaps matches TRBD1 (5 bases). V lost 2 bases to trimming and J lost 4 bases, with 9 bases between them. This CDR3 has 13 amino acids. CDR1 SGHRS and CDR2 YFSETQ come from the germline V gene. In DNA, the CDR3 is TGCGCCAGCAGCTTCCAGGGAAGCACTGAAGCTTTCTTT. Its translation: CASSFQGSTEAFF.

This chain joins TRBV7-2 and TRBJ1-2; D remains ambiguous. The germline gives CDR1 SGHTA, CDR2 FQGNSA. Trimming stripped 1 base from V and 14 bases from J, with 14 bases between. The CDR3 is 12 residues long. The CDR3 nucleotides read TGTGCCAGCAGCTTAGACAGTAACCCTTTAACCTTC. It codes for CASSLDSNPLTF.

The rearrangement links TRBV5-6 to TRBJ2-3; 9 bases align to TRBD2. Germline V gives CDR1 SGHDT, CDR2 YYEEEE. The V segment lost 0 bases and the J segment 6 bases; nucleotides outside the gene matches: 8. The CDR3 runs 16 residues. The CDR3 loop reads CASSLVGLAMSDTQYF. CDR3 nucleotides: TGTGCCAGCAGCTTGGTGGGACTAGCTATGTCTGATACGCAGTATTTT.

The chain uses TRBV20-1 and TRBJ1-1; D might be TRBD1 (6 bases). Trimming stripped 3 bases from V and 4 bases from J, with 12 bases between. CDR1 and CDR2 from the germline V gene are DFQATT and SNEGSKA (reference sequence). The CDR3 is made up of 13 amino acids. The CDR3 DNA reads as TGCAGTGCTAGTGGGGGGCAGATCACTGAAGCTTTCTTT. Translation gives CSASGGQITEAFF.

The chain employs TRBV25-1 and TRBJ1-6; a weak D match, TRBD1 (5 bases). The CDR3 loop spans 15 amino acids. Trimming left V 8 bases short and J 5 bases short, with 16 bases between. Germline V CDR1 and CDR2: MGHDK, SYGVNS. DNA for the CDR3: TGTGCCAGCCAGGACAAGGGAGGAGATAATTCACCCCTCCACTTT. Encoded protein: CASQDKGGDNSPLHF.

This clone has just a few counts. The chain links TRBV7-8 to TRBJ2-4; 16 positions match TRBD2. CDR1 SGHVS and CDR2 FQNEAQ come from the germline V gene. The V and J ends lost 5 bases and 2 bases, in that order; junction bases with no gene match: 12. The length of the CDR3 is 20 residues. The chain's CDR3 is CASSTDAGLAGGLSKNIQYF. CDR3 nucleotides: TGTGCCAGCAGCACCGACGCGGGACTAGCGGGGGGGCTGTCCAAAAACATTCAGTACTTC.

V gene TRBV3-1 (or the pseudogene TRBV3-2) combines with J gene TRBJ1-5; D uncertain. With 1 base removed from V and 3 bases from J, the gap between germline ends came to 13 bases. From germline, CDR1 is LGHDT and CDR2 YNNKEL (reference sequence). This CDR3 region has 16 residues. The CDR3, as DNA: TGTGCCAGCAGCCAAGCGGGAACTACTAACAATCAGCCCCAGCATTTT. Protein sequence: CASSQAGTTNNQPQHF.

This clone was seen just once. The V call is TRBV10-3, the J call TRBJ1-5; no clear D. The germline gives CDR1 ENHRY, CDR2 SYGVKD. The V and J ends lost 6 bases and 0 bases respectively, with 12 bases between them. The CDR3 runs 15 residues. This chain's CDR3 is CAISLGADSNQPQHF. CDR3 sequence (DNA): TGTGCCATCAGCCTAGGAGCTGATAGCAATCAGCCCCAGCATTTT.

This clone was recorded many times. The chain joins TRBV28 to TRBJ1-2, with D perhaps TRBD1 (5 bases). The CDR3 consists of 12 residues. Trimming shortened V by 3 bases and J by 6 bases, and 8 bases separated the two germline ends. Per the germline V gene, CDR1 is MDHEN and CDR2 is SYDVKM. The CDR3 loop reads CASSFGGDGYTF. The CDR3 nucleotides read TGTGCCAGCAGTTTTGGGGGGGATGGCTACACCTTC.

The chain recombines TRBV10-3 with TRBJ2-2, with D uncertain. V lost 9 bases and J 6 bases, leaving 11 bases between the germline ends. Germline V gene lookup returns CDR1 ENHRY and CDR2 SYGVKD. The CDR3 length is 12 residues. This chain's CDR3 is CAMHNEAGELFF. The DNA of the CDR3 is TGTGCCATGCATAACGAGGCCGGGGAGCTGTTTTTT.

The rearrangement links TRBV18 to TRBJ1-1; 7 bases map to TRBD1. The CDR3 contains 18 residues. J gave up 5 bases and V 2 bases, and 17 bases lay outside the gene matches. The germline V gene has CDR1 KGHSH and CDR2 LQKENI. The CDR3 coding sequence is TGTGCCAGCTCACCATACTCCGGGACAGCAGCTGTAAATACTGAAGCTTTCTTT. Translating it yields CASSPYSGTAAVNTEAFF.

CDR3 protein: CASRHDRAGLTEAFF. CDR3 sequence (DNA): TGTGCCAGCAGACATGACAGGGCTGGACTGACTGAAGCTTTCTTT. The chain combines TRBV5-8 with TRBJ1-1, with TRBD1 identical over 7 bases. The CDR3 runs 15 residues. Per germline, CDR1 SGHTS and CDR2 YDEGEE. Losses at the gene ends were 5 bases for V and 5 bases for J; bases not matched to a gene: 12.

This rearrangement joins TRBV7-9 to TRBJ1-5; 7 bases align to TRBD1. Germline V gene sequence: CDR1 SEHNR, CDR2 FQNEAQ (reference sequence). Losses at the gene ends were 5 bases for V and 7 bases for J; bases not matched to a gene: 17. The CDR3 covers 17 residues. The CDR3 loop reads CASSLERRQGFWQPQHF. CDR3 DNA: TGTGCCAGCAGCCTAGAACGAAGACAGGGTTTCTGGCAGCCCCAGCATTTT.

This clone was counted between two and nine times. The rearrangement uses TRBV18 and TRBJ2-3, with D perhaps TRBD2 (6 bases). The CDR3 covers 16 residues. Deletions cut 3 bases from V and 6 bases from J, with 19 bases between. Germline loops: CDR1 KGHSH, CDR2 LQKENI. DNA of the CDR3: TGTGCCAGCTCACCGTTGGGGGGACCGTCAAGGGATACGCAGTATTTT. Encoded protein: CASSPLGGPSRDTQYF.

This clone was picked up a small number of times. This chain connects TRBV7-3 to TRBJ1-1; tentatively, D is TRBD1 (6 bases). Germline CDR1 SGHTA, CDR2 FQGTGA. This CDR3 is built from 15 residues. The germline V and J ends were trimmed by 6 bases and 2 bases, with 16 bases remaining between them. DNA of the CDR3: TGTGCCAGCAGTTGGGGCGGACAGACTAACACTGAAGCTTTCTTT. It codes for CASSWGGQTNTEAFF.

The chain has TRBV7-9 and TRBJ2-5, with TRBD1 matching 7 bases. V trimming: 0 bases; J trimming: 1 base; junction bases outside the gene matches: 2. Germline-derived CDR1 and CDR2 are SEHNR and FQNEAQ (reference sequence). The CDR3 has 15 amino acids. DNA of the CDR3: TGTGCCAGCAGCTTAGCGGGACAGATCCAAGAGACCCAGTACTTC. Amino acid sequence: CASSLAGQIQETQYF.

The J gene is TRBJ1-2, the V gene TRBV6-5, with TRBD1 as a possible D gene (5 bases). V gave up 7 bases and J gave up 4 bases, with 10 bases separating them. Germline CDR1 and CDR2: MNHEY and SVGAGI. CDR3 size: 12 residues. The CDR3 DNA reads as TGTGCCAGCATGTCAGGGCCCTATGGCTACACCTTC. Protein sequence: CASMSGPYGYTF.

This sequence joins TRBV7-9 and TRBJ1-2; TRBD1 might be the D (5 bases). The V gene's germline CDR1 is SEHNR and CDR2 FQNEAQ (reference sequence). This CDR3 is 13 amino acids long. The germline V and J ends were trimmed by 3 bases and 5 bases, with 10 bases remaining between them. DNA of the CDR3: TGTGCCAGCAGCTTGGAGGGACTATATGGCTACACCTTC. Amino acids: CASSLEGLYGYTF.

This chain joins TRBV29-1 and TRBJ1-1; TRBD1 agrees at 9 bases. Germline CDR1 and CDR2: SQVTM and ANQGSEA. The V segment lost 7 bases and the J segment 5 bases; nucleotides outside the gene matches: 2. The CDR3 covers 11 residues. CDR3 protein: CSGQGGTEAFF. The CDR3 DNA sequence: TGCAGCGGACAGGGGGGGACTGAAGCTTTCTTT.